This is a list of T cell receptor beta chains from one sample in a study of T cells in Graves' hyperthyroidism and ophthalmopathy. TCRdb processed the multiplex PCR reads anew with MiXCR; each CDR3 protein has one entry. The table has approximately 530,000 distinct CDR3 sequences, 16% seen once; the top ten hold 15% to 20%. The sequenced sample consisted of blood. All receptors come from a woman in her late teens or twenties with Graves' hyperthyroidism. Each CDR3 is given with its conserved first and last residue. A D gene is named only where the DNA matches it firmly. Rows give clone size only sometimes, using once, few, many, or a class for an expanded clone.

j_gene,d_gene,abundance,v_gene,CDR3aa,CDR3nt
TRBJ1-2,TRBD1,many,TRBV12-3/TRBV12-4,CASSPGQHYGYTF,TGTGCCAGCAGCCCGGGACAGCACTATGGCTACACCTTC
TRBJ1-6,-,few,TRBV7-9,CASRRQDYNSPLHF,TGTGCCAGCAGACGACAAGACTATAATTCACCCCTCCACTTT
TRBJ1-1,-,many,TRBV15,CATSRDLYSSSTEAFF,TGTGCCACCAGCAGAGATCTGTATTCTTCGAGCACTGAAGCTTTCTTT
TRBJ2-3,TRBD2,-,TRBV5-8,CASSWGLAASTDTQYF,TGTGCCAGCAGCTGGGGACTAGCGGCTTCCACAGATACGCAGTATTTT
TRBJ2-1,TRBD2,-,TRBV12-3/TRBV12-4,CASSPTSGGAFEQFF,TGTGCCAGCAGTCCCACTAGCGGGGGGGCCTTTGAGCAGTTCTTC
TRBJ1-1,TRBD1,many,TRBV3-1,CASSQAAGGSEAFF,TGTGCCAGCAGCCAAGCGGCAGGGGGGTCTGAAGCTTTCTTT
TRBJ2-1,TRBD2,many,TRBV7-9,CASSPSGLGVEQFF,TGTGCCAGCAGCCCCTCGGGACTAGGCGTTGAGCAGTTCTTC
TRBJ2-6,TRBD1,few,TRBV6-2/TRBV6-3,CASSNVRGQLSGANVLTF,TGTGCCAGCAGCAACGTCAGGGGGCAACTTTCTGGGGCCAACGTCCTGACTTTC
TRBJ1-1,TRBD1,-,TRBV12-3/TRBV12-4,CASSFRAGGRFHLEAFF,TGTGCCAGCAGTTTCCGCGCAGGGGGCCGATTCCACCTTGAAGCTTTCTTT
TRBJ2-3,-,-,TRBV30,CAWKSSDTQYF,TGTGCCTGGAAATCATCAGATACGCAGTATTTT
TRBJ2-1,TRBD2,many,TRBV20-1,CSARGTSGSRDEQFF,TGCAGTGCTAGAGGGACTAGCGGGAGTAGGGATGAGCAGTTCTTC
TRBJ1-2,TRBD1,once,TRBV28,CASSPNRGPESYGYTF,TGCGCCAGCAGCCCGAACAGGGGGCCCGAGTCCTATGGCTACACCTTC
TRBJ1-2,-,-,TRBV5-4,CASSTESGAGAVRGYTF,TGTGCCAGCAGCACGGAGAGCGGTGCGGGTGCCGTGAGGGGCTACACCTTC
TRBJ1-4,-,few,TRBV20-1,CSARTDSPSEKLFF,TGCAGTGCTAGAACGGACAGCCCGTCGGAAAAACTGTTTTTT
TRBJ1-2,TRBD1,many,TRBV6-6,CASSYGTANYGYTF,TGTGCCAGCAGTTACGGGACAGCTAACTATGGCTACACCTTC
TRBJ1-5,-,-,TRBV24-1,CATSDPGRDQPQHF,TGTGCCACCAGTGACCCCGGGAGGGATCAGCCCCAGCATTTT
TRBJ1-1,-,many,TRBV6-6,CASSYSSGFGPNTEAFF,TGTGCCAGCAGTTACTCCTCAGGGTTCGGGCCGAACACTGAAGCTTTCTTT
TRBJ1-2,TRBD1,few,TRBV28,CASRPTTGTYGYTF,TGTGCCAGCAGGCCCACGACAGGGACCTATGGCTACACCTTC
TRBJ1-2,-,few,TRBV6-1,CASSHTVRDTNGYTF,TGTGCCAGCAGCCATACAGTCAGGGATACGAATGGCTACACCTTC
TRBJ1-6,TRBD1,few,TRBV6-1,CASSPRQGITPLHF,TGTGCCAGCAGTCCCCGACAGGGTATTACACCCCTCCACTTT
TRBJ2-3,-,-,TRBV28,CACSFSRGRRTQYF,TGTGCCTGCAGTTTCTCCCGCGGTAGGAGGACGCAGTATTTT
TRBJ2-1,TRBD2,-,TRBV28,CASSLGLAGGDNEQFF,TGTGCCAGCAGTCTGGGACTAGCGGGAGGAGACAATGAGCAGTTCTTC
TRBJ1-1,TRBD1,many,TRBV12-3/TRBV12-4,CASSPIWAGGFEAFF,TGTGCCAGCAGCCCCATCTGGGCAGGGGGCTTTGAAGCTTTCTTT
TRBJ2-7,TRBD1,-,TRBV20-1,CSALGQVAYEQYF,TGCAGTGCCTTAGGACAGGTAGCGTACGAGCAGTACTTC
TRBJ1-6,-,-,TRBV10-3,CAIRALNNSPLHF,TGTGCCATCCGGGCACTAAATAATTCACCCCTCCACTTT
TRBJ2-4,TRBD1,many,TRBV27,CASSSGTGMPTRYIQYF,TGTGCCAGCAGTTCTGGGACAGGAATGCCTACTCGGTACATTCAGTACTTC
TRBJ2-7,-,few,TRBV20-1,CRVDGTPSNEQYF,TGCAGGGTAGACGGGACCCCTTCTAACGAGCAGTACTTC
TRBJ2-5,-,many,TRBV28,CASSPNLKETQYF,TGTGCCAGCAGTCCTAACCTGAAAGAGACCCAGTACTTC
TRBJ2-1,-,-,TRBV3-1,CASSQEAVSYNEQFF,TGTGCCAGCAGCCAAGAAGCGGTGTCCTACAATGAGCAGTTCTTC
TRBJ2-7,-,-,TRBV19,CASSIWQDNEQYF,TGTGCCAGTAGTATATGGCAGGATAACGAGCAGTACTTC
TRBJ2-5,-,many,TRBV6-1,CASPLTQYF,TGTGCCAGCCCCCTGACCCAGTACTTC
TRBJ1-4,-,many,TRBV11-2,CASSGGTRLMEKLFF,TGTGCCAGCAGCGGCGGGACGAGATTAATGGAAAAACTGTTTTTT
TRBJ2-1,-,-,TRBV20-1,CSAEVIAEQFF,TGCAGTGCGGAGGTAATTGCTGAGCAGTTCTTC
TRBJ2-5,TRBD1,many,TRBV12-3/TRBV12-4,CASSPPGQGRETQYF,TGTGCCAGCAGCCCGCCGGGACAGGGGCGGGAGACCCAGTACTTC
TRBJ1-2,-,few,TRBV7-2,CASRDVAGVRGYTF,TGTGCCAGCAGGGATGTGGCTGGGGTTCGTGGCTACACCTTC
TRBJ2-2,-,many,TRBV7-2,CASSRMTVSANTGELFF,TGTGCCAGCAGCCGTATGACAGTCTCCGCGAACACCGGGGAGCTGTTTTTT
TRBJ1-4,-,-,TRBV7-2,CASSLAPGTEKLFF,TGTGCCAGCAGCTTAGCCCCTGGGACAGAAAAACTGTTTTTT
TRBJ1-3,-,-,TRBV7-2,CASSLDPGTTLGNTIYF,TGTGCCAGCAGCTTAGATCCAGGAACGACACTTGGAAACACCATATATTTT
TRBJ1-1,-,few,TRBV2,CASSEGQGYTNTEAFF,TGTGCCAGCAGTGAAGGCCAGGGTTATACGAACACTGAAGCTTTCTTT
TRBJ1-5,-,-,TRBV10-2,CASSEPNQPQHF,TGCGCCAGCAGTGAGCCAAATCAGCCCCAGCATTTT
TRBJ1-5,-,many,TRBV6-5,CASSYSWGSNQPQHF,TGTGCCAGCAGTTACTCGTGGGGTAGCAATCAGCCCCAGCATTTT
TRBJ2-5,TRBD2,-,TRBV7-2,CASSPSTSGTKTYF,TGTGCCAGCAGCCCGTCGACTAGCGGGACGAAGACGTACTTC
TRBJ2-2,TRBD1,few,TRBV18,CASSPPDRVAGELFF,TGTGCCAGCTCACCACCAGACAGGGTGGCCGGGGAGCTGTTTTTT
TRBJ2-1,TRBD2,many,TRBV27,CASSPSATSKSSYNEQFF,TGTGCCAGCAGTCCCTCCGCGACTAGCAAGAGCTCCTACAATGAGCAGTTCTTC
TRBJ2-5,TRBD2,many,TRBV11-2,CASSLGLAGAQETQYF,TGTGCCAGCAGCCTGGGGCTAGCGGGGGCCCAAGAGACCCAGTACTTC
TRBJ1-6,TRBD1,-,TRBV7-9,CASSFGGGLNNSPLHF,TGTGCCAGCAGCTTTGGAGGGGGCCTGAATAATTCACCCCTCCACTTT
TRBJ1-1,-,many,TRBV3-1,CASSQSVGGSEAFF,TGTGCCAGCAGCCAATCCGTCGGGGGATCTGAAGCTTTCTTT
TRBJ2-3,TRBD2,many,TRBV11-3,CASSLRLAGADTQYF,TGTGCCAGCAGCTTGAGGCTAGCGGGGGCAGATACGCAGTATTTT
TRBJ2-1,-,few,TRBV6-1,CASSEYRMGSNEQFF,TGTGCCAGCAGTGAATATAGGATGGGTAGCAATGAGCAGTTCTTC
TRBJ2-1,TRBD2,-,TRBV7-8,CASSFSGGAMYEQFF,TGTGCCAGCAGCTTTAGCGGGGGGGCTATGTATGAGCAGTTCTTC
TRBJ2-7,TRBD1,few,TRBV2,CASSDRGRPYEQYF,TGTGCCAGCAGTGACAGGGGGCGACCCTACGAGCAGTACTTC
TRBJ2-2,-,-,TRBV5-6,CASSLEGWDTGELFF,TGTGCCAGCAGCTTGGAGGGGTGGGACACCGGGGAGCTGTTTTTT
TRBJ1-5,-,-,TRBV6-1,CASSPYGNQPQHF,TGTGCCAGCAGTCCTTATGGCAATCAGCCCCAGCATTTT
TRBJ1-5,-,many,TRBV24-1,CATNCRHTYKMSNQPQHF,TGTGCCACTAACTGTAGACACACGTACAAGATGAGCAATCAGCCCCAGCATTTT
TRBJ2-2,-,few,TRBV28,CASSLSFRGMYTGELFF,TGTGCCAGCAGTTTATCGTTTAGGGGGATGTACACCGGGGAGCTGTTTTTT
TRBJ2-3,-,many,TRBV5-1,CASSVNWDTQYF,TGCGCCAGCAGCGTGAATTGGGATACGCAGTATTTT
TRBJ1-2,TRBD1,many,TRBV11-2,CASSPPSDRVLGYTF,TGTGCCAGCAGCCCCCCCAGTGACAGGGTGCTTGGCTACACCTTC
TRBJ1-1,TRBD1,many,TRBV12-3/TRBV12-4,CASSRQGQGEGEQNTEAFF,TGTGCCAGCAGTCGCCAAGGACAGGGGGAAGGGGAGCAGAACACTGAAGCTTTCTTT